A selection of T cell receptor beta chains follows, all from one sample in a study of blood T cell repertoires in COVID-19. Here immunoSEQ multiplex PCR was the method, and the copy in TCRdb shows in-frame clones only, minus some. The table has 130,000 to 150,000 clones, 80% seen once. The sequenced sample was peripheral blood. All receptors derive from an older man who had recovered from COVID-19. Each CDR3 is given with its conserved first and last residue. D genes are given only for firm matches. Expanded clones are given a class, and other clones once, few, many or no size at all.

v_gene	j_gene	abundance	d_gene	CDR3nt	CDR3aa
TRBV5-5	TRBJ1-1	NA	NA	TGTGCCAGCAGCTTGGAGGTAGCGGGGGGCAGCGAAGCTTTCTTT	CASSLEVAGGSEAFF
TRBV5-4	TRBJ2-5	NA	NA	TGTGCCAGCAGCTCCTTACTAGTAGCGGAGACCCAGTACTTC	CASSSLLVAETQYF
TRBV4-1	TRBJ1-5	NA	TRBD1	TGCGCCAGCAGCCAAGATCCGTGGACAGGGGGAAGAAATCAGCCCCAGCATTTT	CASSQDPWTGGRNQPQHF
TRBV6-5	TRBJ2-1	NA	TRBD1	TGTGCCAGCAGGACCGGGACAGGGTCCTACAATGAGCAGTTCTTC	CASRTGTGSYNEQFF
TRBV6-5	TRBJ2-3	NA	NA	TGTGCCAGCTTGTCAGTAGCTAGCACAGATACGCAGTATTTT	CASLSVASTDTQYF
TRBV2	TRBJ2-7	NA	NA	TGTGCCAGCAGTGAACAGGGTTACGAGCAGTACTTC	CASSEQGYEQYF
TRBV28	TRBJ2-3	NA	TRBD1	TGTGCCAGCAGCCCTGCGACAGGGGTGTCAGATACGCAGTATTTT	CASSPATGVSDTQYF
TRBV4-1	TRBJ2-7	NA	TRBD1	TGCGCCAGCAGCCGCGGGACAGGGGGATACGAGCAGTACTTC	CASSRGTGGYEQYF
TRBV29-1	TRBJ1-2	NA	NA	TGCAGCGTTGGAGGGTCCCATGGCTACACCTTC	CSVGGSHGYTF
TRBV5-1	TRBJ2-5	NA	TRBD2	TGCGCCAGCAGCTCCCTAGCGGGAGGGCCGGAAGGAGAGACCCAGTACTTC	CASSSLAGGPEGETQYF
TRBV29-1	TRBJ2-7	NA	TRBD1	TGCAGCGTTTCGACAGGGACCTACGAGCAGTACTTC	CSVSTGTYEQYF
TRBV21-1	TRBJ2-3	few	NA	TGTGCCAGCAGCCCCCTTGGGGACAGGGGCACAGATACGCAGTATTTT	CASSPLGDRGTDTQYF
TRBV14	TRBJ2-5	NA	NA	TGTGCCAGCAGCCAAGATCTTCGAGAGACCCAGTACTTC	CASSQDLRETQYF
TRBV5-4	TRBJ1-1	few	NA	TGTGCCAGCAGCTCGGCCCAACTAACTGAAGCTTTCTTT	CASSSAQLTEAFF
TRBV2	TRBJ2-5	once	NA	TGTGCCAGCAGAGGGGGGACCCAGTACTTC	CASRGGTQYF
TRBV9	TRBJ2-6	few	NA	TGTGCCAGCAGCGTCGGTGGCTCTGGGGCCAACGTCCTGACTTTC	CASSVGGSGANVLTF
TRBV5-4	TRBJ2-5	NA	TRBD2	TGTGCCAGCAGCCGGACGGGGGGGGAACAAGAGACCCAGTACTTC	CASSRTGGEQETQYF
TRBV27	TRBJ2-3	NA	NA	TGTGCCAGCAGTTTATCGGCTAGCACAGATACGCAGTATTTT	CASSLSASTDTQYF
TRBV10-1	TRBJ2-3	NA	NA	TGCGCCAGCAGGTTCCGGTGCTACCACCCCGTAGATACGCAGTATTTT	CASRFRCYHPVDTQYF
TRBV5-1	TRBJ2-5	NA	TRBD1	TGCGCCAGCAGCTTGGCGGGACAGGGGGAGACCCAGTACTTC	CASSLAGQGETQYF
TRBV7-3	TRBJ2-7	NA	NA	TGTGCCAGCAGCTTAGAAGGTGGGGAGGCTTACGAGCAGTACTTC	CASSLEGGEAYEQYF
TRBV4-3	TRBJ2-5	NA	TRBD1	TGCGCCAGCAGCCAAGAGGCCAGGGGGCATGAGACCCAGTACTTC	CASSQEARGHETQYF
TRBV13	TRBJ2-2	NA	TRBD2	TGTGCCAGCAGCCAGCGACTAGCGGGAGTTGGGGAGCTGTTTTTT	CASSQRLAGVGELFF
TRBV14	TRBJ1-4	NA	NA	TGTGCCAGCAGCCAAGCGGGGAGCGAAAAACTGTTTTTT	CASSQAGSEKLFF
TRBV30	TRBJ2-3	once	NA	TGTGCCTGGACCCGGGGGAAGGGGACAGATACGCAGTATTTT	CAWTRGKGTDTQYF
TRBV29-1	TRBJ2-2	few	NA	TGCAGCGTTAAACGGACCGGGGAGCTGTTTTTT	CSVKRTGELFF
TRBV6-5	TRBJ2-7	NA	TRBD2	TGTGCCAGCAGTTATGGGGGACTAGCATCCGAGCAGTACTTC	CASSYGGLASEQYF
TRBV11-3	TRBJ2-1	NA	NA	TGTGCCAGCAGCTTTGGGGGCCACAATGAGCAGTTCTTC	CASSFGGHNEQFF
TRBV27	TRBJ2-1	once	NA	TGTGCCAGCAGACTGGTGGAAGGGGTTGAGCAGTTCTTC	CASRLVEGVEQFF
TRBV29-1	TRBJ2-3	many	NA	TGCAGCGCCCCAACAGGGAAATCTGCAGATACGCAGTATTTT	CSAPTGKSADTQYF
TRBV3-1/TRBV3-2	TRBJ2-1	NA	NA	TGTGCCAGCAGCCAAGTCCACACAGCACGAATACATATCTACAATGAGCAGTTCTTC	CASSQVHTARIHIYNEQFF
TRBV19	TRBJ1-1	NA	NA	TGTGCCAGTAGTATAGGCCTAATTGGCACTGAAGCTTTCTTT	CASSIGLIGTEAFF
TRBV7-2	TRBJ1-5	NA	TRBD1	TGTGCCAGCAGCTTAGCGGCCACAGGGGGCGGACAGCCCCAGCATTTT	CASSLAATGGGQPQHF
TRBV5-4	TRBJ1-2	NA	TRBD1	TGTGCCAGCAGCTTGGGCCGGGACAGGGTTAGCTATGGCTACACCTTC	CASSLGRDRVSYGYTF
TRBV5-4	TRBJ1-1	NA	NA	TGTGCCAGCATGAAGGACAGAAACACTGAAGCTTTCTTT	CASMKDRNTEAFF
TRBV5-1	TRBJ2-7	NA	TRBD2	TGCGCCAGCAGCGCAGTACCAGCGGGAGCGACCTCCTACGAGCAGTACTTC	CASSAVPAGATSYEQYF
TRBV6-1	TRBJ2-7	NA	TRBD2	TGTGCCAGCAGTGTGGCCGGGACTAGCGGGAGGGTGGGCGAGCAGTACTTC	CASSVAGTSGRVGEQYF
TRBV6-5	TRBJ2-1	NA	NA	TGTGCCAGCAGACCCCAGGGCCCTAGGGGCAATGAGCAGTTCTTC	CASRPQGPRGNEQFF
TRBV6-5	TRBJ1-1	NA	NA	TGTGCCAGCAGTTACCGGGGAATTGAAGCTTTCTTT	CASSYRGIEAFF
TRBV11-2	TRBJ1-1	NA	TRBD1	TGTGCCAGCAGCTTGAGACAGGGGAACACTGAAGCTTTCTTT	CASSLRQGNTEAFF
TRBV5-4	TRBJ1-2	NA	NA	TGTGCCAGCAGCTCCTCCCCGTTCGACGGGGAAACTTATGGCTACACCTTC	CASSSSPFDGETYGYTF
TRBV9	TRBJ1-2	NA	NA	TGTGCCAGCAGCGTAGAACCAGGAGGATCCTGGGGCTACACCTTC	CASSVEPGGSWGYTF